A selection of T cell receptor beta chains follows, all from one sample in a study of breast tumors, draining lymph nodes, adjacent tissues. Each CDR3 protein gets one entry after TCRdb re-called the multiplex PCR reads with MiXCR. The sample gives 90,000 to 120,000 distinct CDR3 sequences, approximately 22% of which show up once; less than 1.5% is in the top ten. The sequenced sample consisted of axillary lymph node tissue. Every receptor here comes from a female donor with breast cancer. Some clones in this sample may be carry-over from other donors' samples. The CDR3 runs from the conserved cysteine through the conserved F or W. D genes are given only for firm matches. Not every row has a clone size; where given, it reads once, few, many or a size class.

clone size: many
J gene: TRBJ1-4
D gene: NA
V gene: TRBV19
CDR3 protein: CASSIGTENEKLFF
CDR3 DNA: TGTGCCAGTAGTATTGGGACCGAGAATGAAAAACTGTTTTTT

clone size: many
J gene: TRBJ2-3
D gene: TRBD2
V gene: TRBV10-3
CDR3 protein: CAITSGGGTDTQYF
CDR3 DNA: TGTGCCATCACTAGCGGGGGGGGCACAGATACGCAGTATTTT

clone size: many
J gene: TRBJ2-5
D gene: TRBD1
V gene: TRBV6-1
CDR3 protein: CASGPRGQGAETQYF
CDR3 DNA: TGTGCCAGCGGTCCTCGAGGACAGGGAGCAGAGACCCAGTACTTC

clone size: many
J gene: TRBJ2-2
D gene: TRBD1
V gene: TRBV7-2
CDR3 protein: CASSLRGDRSSGELFF
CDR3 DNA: TGTGCCAGCAGCTTAAGAGGGGACAGGTCCTCCGGGGAGCTGTTTTTT

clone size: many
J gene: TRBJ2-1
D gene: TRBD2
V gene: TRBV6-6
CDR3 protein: CASSYSSGGLAGENEQFF
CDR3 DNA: TGTGCCAGCAGTTACTCGTCGGGGGGACTAGCGGGGGAGAATGAGCAGTTCTTC

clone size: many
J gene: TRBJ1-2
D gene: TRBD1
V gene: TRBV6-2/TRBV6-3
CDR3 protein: CASSYSGQGVRGYTF
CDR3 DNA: TGTGCCAGCAGTTATTCTGGGCAGGGGGTTCGTGGCTACACCTTC

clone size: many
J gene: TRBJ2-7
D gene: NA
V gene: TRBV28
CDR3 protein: CASSLMPYEQYF
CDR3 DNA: TGTGCCAGCAGTCTCATGCCCTACGAGCAGTACTTC

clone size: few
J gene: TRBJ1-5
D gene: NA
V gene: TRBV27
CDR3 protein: CASSLVGAVNQPQHF
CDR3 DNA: TGTGCCAGCAGTTTAGTTGGAGCGGTCAATCAGCCCCAGCATTTT

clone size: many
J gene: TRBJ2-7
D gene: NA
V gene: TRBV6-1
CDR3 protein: CASSKSGRTPYEQYF
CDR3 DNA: TGTGCCAGCTCAAAGTCGGGGCGAACTCCCTACGAGCAGTACTTC

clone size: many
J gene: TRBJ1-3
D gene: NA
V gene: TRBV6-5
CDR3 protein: CASSYTRNSGNTIYF
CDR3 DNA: TGTGCCAGCAGCTATACACGTAACTCTGGAAACACCATATATTTT

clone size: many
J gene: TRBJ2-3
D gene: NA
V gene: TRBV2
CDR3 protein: CASTELTDTQYF
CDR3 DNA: TGTGCCAGCACCGAACTCACGGATACGCAGTATTTT

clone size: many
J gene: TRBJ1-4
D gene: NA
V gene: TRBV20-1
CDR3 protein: CSARSPSTNEKLFF
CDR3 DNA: TGCAGTGCTAGATCCCCATCAACTAATGAAAAACTGTTTTTT

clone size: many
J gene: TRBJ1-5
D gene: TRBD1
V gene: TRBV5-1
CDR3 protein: CASSSDRGGQPQHF
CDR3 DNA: TGCGCCAGCAGCTCCGACAGGGGGGGGCAGCCCCAGCATTTT

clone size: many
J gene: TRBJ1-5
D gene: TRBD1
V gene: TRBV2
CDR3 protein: CASRVQGGSNQPQHF
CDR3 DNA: TGTGCCAGCAGGGTACAGGGGGGGAGCAATCAGCCCCAGCATTTT

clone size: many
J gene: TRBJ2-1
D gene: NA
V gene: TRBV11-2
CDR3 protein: CASSLRGEQFF
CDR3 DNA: TGTGCCAGCAGCTTGAGGGGTGAGCAGTTCTTC

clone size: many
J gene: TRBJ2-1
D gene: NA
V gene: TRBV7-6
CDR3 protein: CASSTFTTGTRNNEQFF
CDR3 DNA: TGTGCCAGCAGCACATTTACCACCGGGACCCGCAACAATGAGCAGTTCTTC

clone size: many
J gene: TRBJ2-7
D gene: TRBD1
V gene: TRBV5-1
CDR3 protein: CASSSIGQGSHEQYF
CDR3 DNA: TGCGCCAGCAGCTCCATCGGACAGGGCTCCCACGAGCAGTACTTC

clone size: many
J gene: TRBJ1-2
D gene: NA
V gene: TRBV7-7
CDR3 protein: CASSGKRGDGYTF
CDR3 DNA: TGTGCCAGCAGCGGGAAAAGGGGGGATGGCTACACCTTC

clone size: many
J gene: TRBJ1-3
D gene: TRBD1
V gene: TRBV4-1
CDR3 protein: CASSSYNTGTGSGNTIYF
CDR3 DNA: TGCGCCAGCAGCTCCTACAATACAGGGACAGGGAGCGGAAACACCATATATTTT

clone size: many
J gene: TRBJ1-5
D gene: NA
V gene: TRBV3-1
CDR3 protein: CASNRNQPQHF
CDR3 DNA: TGTGCCAGCAACCGAAATCAGCCCCAGCATTTT

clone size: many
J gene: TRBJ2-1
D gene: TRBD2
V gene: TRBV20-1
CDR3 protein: CSAIRTSGRSQQFF
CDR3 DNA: TGCAGTGCTATAAGGACTAGCGGGAGGTCCCAGCAGTTCTTC

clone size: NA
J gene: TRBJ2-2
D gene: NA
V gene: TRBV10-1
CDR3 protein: CASSMARTGELFF
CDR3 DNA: TGCGCCAGCAGTATGGCGCGCACCGGGGAGCTGTTTTTT

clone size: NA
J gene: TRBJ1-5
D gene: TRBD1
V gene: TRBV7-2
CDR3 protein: CASSPDRGRNQPQHF
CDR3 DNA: TGTGCCAGCAGCCCCGACAGGGGGCGTAATCAGCCCCAGCATTTT

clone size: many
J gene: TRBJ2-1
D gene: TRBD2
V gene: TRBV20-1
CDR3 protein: CSARSRGGLAFNEQFF
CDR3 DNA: TGCAGTGCTAGATCGCGGGGAGGACTAGCTTTTAATGAGCAGTTCTTC

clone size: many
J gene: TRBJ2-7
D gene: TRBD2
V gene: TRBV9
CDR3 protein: CASSPGLAGSYEQYF
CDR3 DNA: TGTGCCAGCAGCCCGGGACTAGCGGGCTCCTACGAGCAGTACTTC

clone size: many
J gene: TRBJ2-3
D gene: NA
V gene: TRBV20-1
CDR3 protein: CSAREPYGTQNTQYF
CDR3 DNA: TGCAGTGCTAGAGAACCGTACGGGACACAAAATACGCAGTATTTT

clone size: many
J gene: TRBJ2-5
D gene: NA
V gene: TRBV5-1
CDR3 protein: CASTRPETGETQYF
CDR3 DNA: TGCGCCAGCACCCGACCCGAAACGGGAGAGACCCAGTACTTC

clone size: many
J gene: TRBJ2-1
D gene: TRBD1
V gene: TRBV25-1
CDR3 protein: CASYRGNEQFF
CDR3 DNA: TGTGCCAGCTACAGGGGTAATGAGCAGTTCTTC

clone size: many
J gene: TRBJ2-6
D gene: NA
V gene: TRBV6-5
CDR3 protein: CASSQENSGANVLTF
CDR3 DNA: TGTGCCAGCAGTCAGGAGAACTCTGGGGCCAACGTCCTGACTTTC

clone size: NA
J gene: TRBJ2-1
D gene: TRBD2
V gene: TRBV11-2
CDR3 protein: CASSLKLAGDNEQFF
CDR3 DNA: TGTGCCAGCAGCTTAAAACTAGCGGGAGATAATGAGCAGTTCTTC

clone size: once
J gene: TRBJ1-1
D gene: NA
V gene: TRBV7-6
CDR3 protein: CASSLVGGGNTEAFF
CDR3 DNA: TGTGCCAGCAGCTTAGTTGGAGGGGGGAACACTGAAGCTTTCTTT

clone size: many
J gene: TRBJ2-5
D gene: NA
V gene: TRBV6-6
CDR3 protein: CASRGGVETQYF
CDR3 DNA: TGTGCCAGCAGAGGGGGGGTGGAGACCCAGTACTTC

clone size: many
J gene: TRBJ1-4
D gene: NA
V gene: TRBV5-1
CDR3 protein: CASSLGGTVPNEKLFF
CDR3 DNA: TGCGCCAGCAGCTTGGGGGGGACGGTACCTAATGAAAAACTGTTTTTT